This TCR beta chain was captured in a study of T cell responses to AZD1222 COVID-19 vaccine. The V segment lost 1 base and the J segment 4 bases; nucleotides outside the gene matches: 5. This CDR3 region has 15 residues. Looked up from germline, CDR1 is MNHEY and CDR2 is SVGAGI. Profiling relied on immunoSEQ multiplex PCR, and the TCRdb table lists in-frame clones only, not all of them. The sample records about 150,000 clones, 94% being singletons. The sequencing used peripheral blood, collected on day 0 of AZD1222 vaccination. The rearrangement links TRBV6-5 to TRBJ2-3; 7 nucleotides match TRBD2. The receptor was isolated from an adult in good health. The chain's CDR3 is CASSYFGGNSDTQYF. The DNA for the CDR3 is TGTGCCAGCAGTTACTTCGGGGGGAACTCAGATACGCAGTATTTT.